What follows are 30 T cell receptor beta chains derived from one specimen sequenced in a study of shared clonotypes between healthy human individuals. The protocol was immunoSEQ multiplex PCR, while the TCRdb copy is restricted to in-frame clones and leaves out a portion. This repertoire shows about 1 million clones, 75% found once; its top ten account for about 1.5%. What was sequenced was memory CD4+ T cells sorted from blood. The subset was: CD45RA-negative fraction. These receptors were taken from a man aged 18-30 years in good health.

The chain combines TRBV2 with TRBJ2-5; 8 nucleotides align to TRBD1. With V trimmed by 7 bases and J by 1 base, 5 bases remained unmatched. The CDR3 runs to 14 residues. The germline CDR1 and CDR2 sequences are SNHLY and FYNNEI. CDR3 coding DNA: TGTGCCAGCAAAAGAGGACAGGGCCAAGAGACCCAGTACTTC. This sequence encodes CASKRGQGQETQYF. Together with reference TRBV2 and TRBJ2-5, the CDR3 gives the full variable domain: EPEVTQTPSHQVTQMGQEVILRCVPISNHLYFYWYRQILGQKVEFLVSFYNNEISEKSEIFDDQFSVERPDGSNFTLKIRSTKLEDSAMYFCASKRGQGQETQYFGPGTRLLVL.

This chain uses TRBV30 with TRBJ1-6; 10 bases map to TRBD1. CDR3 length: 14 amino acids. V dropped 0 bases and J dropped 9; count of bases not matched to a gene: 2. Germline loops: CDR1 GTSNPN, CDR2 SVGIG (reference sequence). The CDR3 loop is CAWSVGDRGSPLHF. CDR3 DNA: TGTGCCTGGAGTGTAGGGGACAGGGGTTCACCCCTCCACTTT.

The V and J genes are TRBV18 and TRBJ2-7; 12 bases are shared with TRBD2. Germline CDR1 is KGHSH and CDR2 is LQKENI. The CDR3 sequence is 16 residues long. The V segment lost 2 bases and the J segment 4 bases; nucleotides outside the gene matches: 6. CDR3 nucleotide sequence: TGTGCCAGCTCACCAGGCCTAGCGGGGGGGATATACGAGCAGTACTTC. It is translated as CASSPGLAGGIYEQYF.

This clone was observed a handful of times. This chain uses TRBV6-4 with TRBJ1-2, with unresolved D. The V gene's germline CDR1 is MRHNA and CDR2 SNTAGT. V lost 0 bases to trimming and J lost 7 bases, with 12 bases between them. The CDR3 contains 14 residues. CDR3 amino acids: CASSDSNPVSGYTF. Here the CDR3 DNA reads TGTGCCAGCAGTGACTCAAACCCCGTGAGTGGCTACACCTTC.

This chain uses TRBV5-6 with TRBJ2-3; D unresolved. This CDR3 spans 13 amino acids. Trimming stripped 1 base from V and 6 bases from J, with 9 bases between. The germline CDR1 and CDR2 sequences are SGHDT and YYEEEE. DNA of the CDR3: TGTGCCAGCAGCTTGTCTGAGTTGGATACGCAGTATTTT. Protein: CASSLSELDTQYF.

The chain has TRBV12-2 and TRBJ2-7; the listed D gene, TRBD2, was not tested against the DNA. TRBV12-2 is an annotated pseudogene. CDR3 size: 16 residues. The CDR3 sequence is CASRLGRGASGVLGYF. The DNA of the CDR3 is TGTGCAAGTCGCTTAGGGCGCGGGGCTAGCGGGGTGTTGGGGTACTTC.

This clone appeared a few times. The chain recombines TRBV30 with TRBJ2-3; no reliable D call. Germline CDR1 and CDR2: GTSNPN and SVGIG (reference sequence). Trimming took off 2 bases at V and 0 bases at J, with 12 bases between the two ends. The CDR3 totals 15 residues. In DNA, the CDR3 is TGTGCCTGGAGTATGAAGGTGTCCAGCACAGATACGCAGTATTTT. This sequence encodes CAWSMKVSSTDTQYF.

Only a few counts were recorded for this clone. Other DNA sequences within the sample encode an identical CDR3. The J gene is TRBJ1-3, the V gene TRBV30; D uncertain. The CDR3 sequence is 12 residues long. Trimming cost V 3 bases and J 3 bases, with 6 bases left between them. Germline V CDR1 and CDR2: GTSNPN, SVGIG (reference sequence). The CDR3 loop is CAWRFIGNTIYF. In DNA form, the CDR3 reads TGTGCCTGGAGATTCATTGGAAACACCATATATTTT.

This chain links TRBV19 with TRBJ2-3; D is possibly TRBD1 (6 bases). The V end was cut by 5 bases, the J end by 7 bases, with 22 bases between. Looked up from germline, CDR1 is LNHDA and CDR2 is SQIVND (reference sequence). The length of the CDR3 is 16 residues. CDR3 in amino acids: CASSARDNSLVNTQYF. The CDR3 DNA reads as TGTGCCAGTAGTGCCCGGGACAACTCTCTGGTGAATACGCAGTATTTT.

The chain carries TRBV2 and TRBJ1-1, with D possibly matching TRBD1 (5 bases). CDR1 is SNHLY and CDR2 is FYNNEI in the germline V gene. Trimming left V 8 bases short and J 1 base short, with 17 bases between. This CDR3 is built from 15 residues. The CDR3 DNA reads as TGTGCCAGCCTTGGCCTGGGGGGAGCGAACACTGAAGCTTTCTTT. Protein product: CASLGLGGANTEAFF.

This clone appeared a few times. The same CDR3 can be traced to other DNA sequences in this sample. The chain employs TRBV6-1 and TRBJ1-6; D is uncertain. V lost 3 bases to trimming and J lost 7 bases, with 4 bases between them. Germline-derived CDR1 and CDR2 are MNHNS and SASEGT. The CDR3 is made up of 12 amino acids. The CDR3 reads CASSEKNSPLHF. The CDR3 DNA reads TGTGCCAGCAGTGAGAAAAATTCACCCCTCCACTTT.

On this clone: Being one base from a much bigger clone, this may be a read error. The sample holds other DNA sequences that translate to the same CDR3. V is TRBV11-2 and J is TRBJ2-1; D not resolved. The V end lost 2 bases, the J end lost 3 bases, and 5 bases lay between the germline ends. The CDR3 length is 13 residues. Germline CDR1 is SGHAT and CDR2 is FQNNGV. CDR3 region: CASSLQRYNEQFF. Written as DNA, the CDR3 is TGTGCCAGCAGCTTACAGCGCTACAATGAGCAGTTCTTC. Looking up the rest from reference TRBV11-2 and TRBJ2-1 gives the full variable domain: EAGVAQSPRYKIIEKRQSVAFWCNPISGHATLYWYQQILGQGPKLLIQFQNNGVVDDSQLPKDRFSAERLKGVDSTLKIQPAKLEDSAVYLCASSLQRYNEQFFGPGTRLTVL.

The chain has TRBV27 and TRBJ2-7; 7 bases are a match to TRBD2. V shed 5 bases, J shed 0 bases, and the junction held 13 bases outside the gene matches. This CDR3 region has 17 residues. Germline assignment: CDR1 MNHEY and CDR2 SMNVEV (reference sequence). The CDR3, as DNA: TGTGCCAGCAGTCCATGGGCGGGCGGGGGTCCCTCCTACGAGCAGTACTTC. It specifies CASSPWAGGGPSYEQYF.

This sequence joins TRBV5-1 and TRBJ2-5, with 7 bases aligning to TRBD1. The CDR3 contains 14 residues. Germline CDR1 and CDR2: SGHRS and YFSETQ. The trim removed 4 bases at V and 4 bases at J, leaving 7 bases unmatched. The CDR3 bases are TGCGCCAGCAGCCCGAAGGGGGCAGGAGAGACCCAGTACTTC. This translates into CASSPKGAGETQYF.

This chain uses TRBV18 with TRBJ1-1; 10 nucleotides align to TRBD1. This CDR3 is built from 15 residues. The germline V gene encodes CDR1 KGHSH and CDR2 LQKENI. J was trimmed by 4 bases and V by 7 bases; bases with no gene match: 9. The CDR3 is CASLRTGGISTEAFF. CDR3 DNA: TGTGCCAGCTTAAGGACAGGGGGAATTAGCACTGAAGCTTTCTTT. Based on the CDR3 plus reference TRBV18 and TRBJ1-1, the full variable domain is NAGVMQNPRHLVRRRGQEARLRCSPMKGHSHVYWYRQLPEEGLKFMVYLQKENIIDESGMPKERFSAEFPKEGPSILRIQQVVRGDSAAYFCASLRTGGISTEAFFGQGTRLTVV.

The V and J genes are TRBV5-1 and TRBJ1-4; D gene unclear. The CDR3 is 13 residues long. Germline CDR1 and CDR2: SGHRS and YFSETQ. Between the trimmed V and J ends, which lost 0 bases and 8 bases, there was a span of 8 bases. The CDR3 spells CASSLGSKEKLFF. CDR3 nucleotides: TGCGCCAGCAGCTTGGGCAGTAAAGAAAAACTGTTTTTT.

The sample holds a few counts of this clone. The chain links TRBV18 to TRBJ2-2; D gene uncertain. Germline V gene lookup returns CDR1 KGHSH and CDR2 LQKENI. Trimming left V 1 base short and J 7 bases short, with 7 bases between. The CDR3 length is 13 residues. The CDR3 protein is CASSPLGLGELFF. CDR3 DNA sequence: TGTGCCAGCTCACCACTTGGGCTCGGGGAGCTGTTTTTT.

CDR3 nucleotides: TGTGCCAGTAGTATGGGGGGGTCGGTTCAGCCCCAGCATTTT. It yields the protein CASSMGGSVQPQHF. The rearrangement joins TRBV19 to TRBJ1-5, with D possibly matching TRBD1 (5 bases). Looked up from germline, CDR1 is LNHDA and CDR2 is SQIVND (reference sequence). V was clipped by 3 bases and J by 6 bases, with 12 bases between them. This CDR3 comprises 14 residues.

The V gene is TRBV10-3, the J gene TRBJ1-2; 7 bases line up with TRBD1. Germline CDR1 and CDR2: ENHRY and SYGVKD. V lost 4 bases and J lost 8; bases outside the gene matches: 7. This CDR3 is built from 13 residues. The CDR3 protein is CAISVNRGLGYTF. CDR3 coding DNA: TGTGCCATCAGTGTTAACAGGGGCCTAGGCTACACCTTC.

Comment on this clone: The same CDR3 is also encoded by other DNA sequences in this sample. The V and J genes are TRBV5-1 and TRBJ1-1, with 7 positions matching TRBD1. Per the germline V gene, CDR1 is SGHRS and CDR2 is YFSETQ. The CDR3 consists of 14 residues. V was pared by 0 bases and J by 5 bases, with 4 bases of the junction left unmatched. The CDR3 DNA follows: TGCGCCAGCAGCTTGGACAGGGGAAAAACTGAAGCTTTCTTT. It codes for CASSLDRGKTEAFF.

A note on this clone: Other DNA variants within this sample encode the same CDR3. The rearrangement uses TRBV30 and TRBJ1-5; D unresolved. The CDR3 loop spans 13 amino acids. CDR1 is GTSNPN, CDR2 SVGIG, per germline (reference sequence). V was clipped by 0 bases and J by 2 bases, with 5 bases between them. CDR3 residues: CAWSVTGNQPQHF. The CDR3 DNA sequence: TGTGCCTGGAGTGTAACAGGCAATCAGCCCCAGCATTTT.

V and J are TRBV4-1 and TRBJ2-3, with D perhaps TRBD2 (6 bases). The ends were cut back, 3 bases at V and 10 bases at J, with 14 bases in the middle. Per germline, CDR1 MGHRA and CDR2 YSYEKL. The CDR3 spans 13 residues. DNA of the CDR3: TGCGCCAGCAGCCATCCCGGGGGTAGCGCGCAGTATTTT. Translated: CASSHPGGSAQYF.

The CDR3 region has the DNA TGTGCCAGCAGCTTAGCTCGGCTAGCGGGAGGGCTAAACACCGGGGAGCTGTTTTTT. Residues: CASSLARLAGGLNTGELFF. This sequence joins TRBV7-8 and TRBJ2-2, with 12 positions matching TRBD2. The CDR3 loop spans 19 amino acids. From germline, CDR1 is SGHVS and CDR2 FQNEAQ. V was clipped by 0 bases and J by 2 bases; unmatched bases: 7.

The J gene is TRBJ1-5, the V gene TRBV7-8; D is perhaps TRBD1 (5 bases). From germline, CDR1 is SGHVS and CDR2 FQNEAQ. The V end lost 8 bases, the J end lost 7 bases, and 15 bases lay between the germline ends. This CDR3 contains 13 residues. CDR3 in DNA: TGTGCCAGCTCACCTAGGGGCGGGCAGCCCCAGCATTTT. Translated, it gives CASSPRGGQPQHF.

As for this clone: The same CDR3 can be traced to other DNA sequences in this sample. CDR3 coding DNA: TGCGCCAGCAGTGAGACAGGACCCTACGAGCAGTACTTC. This translates into CASSETGPYEQYF. The genes are TRBV10-1 and TRBJ2-7; D is possibly TRBD1 (5 bases). The V gene lost 2 bases and the J gene lost 2 bases, with 7 bases spanning the gap. Germline V gene sequence: CDR1 WNHNN, CDR2 SYGVQD (reference sequence). The CDR3 totals 13 residues.

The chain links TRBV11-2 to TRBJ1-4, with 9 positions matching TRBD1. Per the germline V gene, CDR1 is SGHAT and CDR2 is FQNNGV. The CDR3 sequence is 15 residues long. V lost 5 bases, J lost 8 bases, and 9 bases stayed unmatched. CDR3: CASSPGDRVEEKLFF. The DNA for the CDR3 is TGTGCCAGCAGCCCCGGGGACAGGGTAGAAGAAAAACTGTTTTTT.

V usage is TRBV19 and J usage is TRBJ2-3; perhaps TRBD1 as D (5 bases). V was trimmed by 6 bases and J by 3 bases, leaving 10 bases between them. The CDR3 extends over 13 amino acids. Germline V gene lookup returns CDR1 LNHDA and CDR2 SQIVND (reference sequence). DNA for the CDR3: TGTGCCAGTAGCCCACGACAGACAGATACGCAGTATTTT. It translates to CASSPRQTDTQYF.

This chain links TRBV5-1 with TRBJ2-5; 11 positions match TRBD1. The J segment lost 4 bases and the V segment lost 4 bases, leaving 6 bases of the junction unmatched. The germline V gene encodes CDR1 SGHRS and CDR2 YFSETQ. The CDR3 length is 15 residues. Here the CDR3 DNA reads TGCGCCAGCAGCAGGACAGGGGGCTTGGGAGAGACCCAGTACTTC. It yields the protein CASSRTGGLGETQYF.

In DNA, the CDR3 is TGTGCCAGCAGCTCGGACACAACCTACGAGCAGTACTTC. Its translation is CASSSDTTYEQYF. The chain employs TRBV7-2 and TRBJ2-7; a weak D match, TRBD1 (5 bases). Germline values: CDR1 SGHTA, CDR2 FQGNSA. V lost 4 bases and J lost 2, with 9 bases in between. This CDR3 spans 13 amino acids.

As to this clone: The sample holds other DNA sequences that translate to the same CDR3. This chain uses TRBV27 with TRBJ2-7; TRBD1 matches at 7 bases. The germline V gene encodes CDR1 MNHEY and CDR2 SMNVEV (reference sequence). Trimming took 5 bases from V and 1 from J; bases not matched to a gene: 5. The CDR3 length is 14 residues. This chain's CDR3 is CASSLSQGSYEQYF. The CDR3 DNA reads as TGTGCCAGCAGTCTCTCACAGGGGTCCTACGAGCAGTACTTC.